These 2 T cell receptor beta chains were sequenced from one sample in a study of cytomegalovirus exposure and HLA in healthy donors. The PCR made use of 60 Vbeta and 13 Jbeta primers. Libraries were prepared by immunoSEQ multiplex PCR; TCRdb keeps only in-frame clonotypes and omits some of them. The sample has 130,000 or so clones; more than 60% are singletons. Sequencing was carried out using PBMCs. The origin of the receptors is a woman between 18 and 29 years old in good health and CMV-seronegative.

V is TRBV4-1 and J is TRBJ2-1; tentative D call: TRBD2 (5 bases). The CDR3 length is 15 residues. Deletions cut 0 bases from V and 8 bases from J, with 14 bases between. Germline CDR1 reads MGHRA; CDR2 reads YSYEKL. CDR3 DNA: TGCGCCAGCAGCCAAGAAATCACTCCTAGCTATGAGCAGTTCTTC. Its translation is CASSQEITPSYEQFF.

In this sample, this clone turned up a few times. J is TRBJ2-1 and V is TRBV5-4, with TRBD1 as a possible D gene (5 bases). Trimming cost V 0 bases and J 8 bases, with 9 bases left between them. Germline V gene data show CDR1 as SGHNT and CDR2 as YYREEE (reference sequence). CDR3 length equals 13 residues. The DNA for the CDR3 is TGTGCCAGCAGCTTGGCCATAGGGGATGAGCAGTTCTTC. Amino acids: CASSLAIGDEQFF.